The entry below describes one T cell receptor beta chain. The V gene end was trimmed by 5 bases and the J gene end by 5 bases; junction bases not matched to a gene: 6. CDR1 is MNHEY and CDR2 is SVGEGT in the germline V gene. The length of the CDR3 is 15 residues. Sequencing was performed with immunoSEQ multiplex PCR; in TCRdb, only in-frame clones are kept and a portion is missing. Altogether fewer than 300,000 clones are present, approximately 90% being singletons, with the ten largest covering approximately 4%. This sample stems from a study of blood T cell repertoires in COVID-19. Study details: From T cells, B-cell-depleted T cells, or PBMCs came the material, which was cDNA or gDNA.

V is TRBV6-2 or TRBV6-3 and J is TRBJ2-5, with TRBD1 matching over 12 bases. Sequencing was performed on peripheral blood. This sequence originates from a man aged 60 to 69 who had recovered from COVID-19. The CDR3 DNA reads as TGTGCCAGCAGTAAAGGGACAGGGGGCCTGGAGACCCAGTACTTC. Protein: CASSKGTGGLETQYF.